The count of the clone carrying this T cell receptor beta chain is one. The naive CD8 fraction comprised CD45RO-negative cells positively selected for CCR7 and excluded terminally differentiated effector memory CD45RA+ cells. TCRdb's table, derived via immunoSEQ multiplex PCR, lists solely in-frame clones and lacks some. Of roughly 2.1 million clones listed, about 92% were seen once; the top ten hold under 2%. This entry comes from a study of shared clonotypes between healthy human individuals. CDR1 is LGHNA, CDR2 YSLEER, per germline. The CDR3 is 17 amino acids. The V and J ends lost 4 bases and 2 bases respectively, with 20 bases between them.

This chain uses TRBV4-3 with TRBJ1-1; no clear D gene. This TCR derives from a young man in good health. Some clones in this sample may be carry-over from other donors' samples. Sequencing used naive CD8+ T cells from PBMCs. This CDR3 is CASSRIRALQSNTEAFF. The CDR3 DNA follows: TGCGCCAGCAGCCGAATTCGTGCGCTTCAGAGCAACACTGAAGCTTTCTTT.